The sequence of this T cell receptor beta chain was determined in a study of T cells in localized non-small cell lung cancer. Study results and caveats: Since sequencing was restricted to only one region of the tumor, intratumor heterogeneity remains a possibility. Uninvolved neighboring lung showed the greatest T cell clonality, exceeding tumor.

TCRdb keeps only in-frame clones here, not all; method: immunoSEQ multiplex PCR. The sample comprises 70,000 to 100,000 clones, around 84% of which are singletons, and less than 9.5% rests with the top ten. Remarks on this clone: The antigen remains undetermined.

J was trimmed by 9 bases and V by 2 bases; bases with no gene match: 13. Germline CDR1 is LGHNA and CDR2 is YNFKEQ. This CDR3 is 16 amino acids long. The rearrangement joins TRBV4-2 to TRBJ2-7; 10 bases are shared with TRBD2. The source of this sequence is a female donor at least 60 years old with stage I lung adenocarcinoma. The specimen comprised peripheral blood, sampled before any cancer treatment. The CDR3 DNA sequence: TGTGCCAGCAGCCAAACCCAGCGGGAGGGGCCTGGTGGGCAGTACTTC. It codes for CASSQTQREGPGGQYF.